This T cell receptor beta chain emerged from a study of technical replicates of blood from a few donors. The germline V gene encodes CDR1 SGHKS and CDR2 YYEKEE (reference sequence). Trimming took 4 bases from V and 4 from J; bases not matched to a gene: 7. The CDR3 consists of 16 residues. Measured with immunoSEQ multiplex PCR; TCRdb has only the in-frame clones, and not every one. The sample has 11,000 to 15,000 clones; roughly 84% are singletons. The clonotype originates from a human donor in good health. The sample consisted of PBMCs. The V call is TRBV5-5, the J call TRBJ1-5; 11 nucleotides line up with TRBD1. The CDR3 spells CASSISGTGGNQPQHF. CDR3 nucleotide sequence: TGTGCCAGCAGCATTTCCGGGACAGGGGGTAATCAGCCCCAGCATTTT.